These T cell receptor beta chains were read from a single sample in a study of early T cells in non-severe SARS-CoV-2 infection. TCRdb fed the 5' RACE reads into MiXCR, producing one record per CDR3 protein. The sample holds 100,000 to 150,000 distinct CDR3 sequences; more than 13% are singletons and the top ten take 20% to 25%. The sequenced sample consisted of whole blood. These receptors all come from an adult who was a healthcare worker with PCR-confirmed SARS-CoV-2 infection or an uninfected control (not recorded which). The CDR3 runs from the conserved cysteine through the conserved F or W. The order of the fields is D gene, V gene, J gene, clone size, CDR3 protein, CDR3 DNA. D genes are given only for firm matches. Clone size is given for some rows only: seen once, a few or many times, or a class if the clone is expanded.

TRBD1	TRBV5-1	TRBJ1-4	.	CASSLSWDRSKEKLFF	TGCGCCAGCAGCTTGAGCTGGGACAGATCTAAAGAAAAACTGTTTTTT
.	TRBV11-2	TRBJ2-2	.	CASSLDSTVAHRDGELFF	TGTGCCAGCAGCTTAGACAGTACTGTCGCCCATCGGGACGGGGAGCTGTTTTTT
.	TRBV20-1	TRBJ2-1	.	CSASYNEQFF	TGCAGTGCTTCGTACAATGAGCAGTTCTTC
.	TRBV28	TRBJ2-3	few	CASRITDTQYF	TGTGCCAGCAGGATCACAGATACGCAGTATTTT
.	TRBV12-3/TRBV12-4	TRBJ1-1	.	CASGHRFTNTEAFF	TGTGCCAGCGGGCACAGGTTTACGAACACTGAAGCTTTCTTT
TRBD2	TRBV19	TRBJ2-1	.	CASALAGAYNEQFF	TGTGCCAGTGCCTTAGCGGGAGCCTACAATGAGCAGTTCTTC
TRBD1	TRBV10-3	TRBJ1-1	few	CAIRSGQGDTEAFF	TGTGCCATCAGGTCTGGACAGGGGGACACTGAAGCTTTCTTT
.	TRBV29-1	TRBJ1-1	many	CSVVDRVHTEAFF	TGCAGCGTGGTGGACCGCGTTCACACTGAAGCTTTCTTT
.	TRBV3-1	TRBJ1-6	.	CASSQGSAGPSSPLHF	TGTGCCAGCAGCCAAGGGTCGGCAGGGCCCTCTTCACCCCTCCACTTT
TRBD1	TRBV12-3/TRBV12-4	TRBJ1-3	few	CASSWTGPGNTIYF	TGTGCCAGCAGTTGGACAGGCCCTGGAAACACCATATATTTT
TRBD2	TRBV7-9	TRBJ2-4	.	CASSLALAGGPENIQYF	TGTGCCAGCAGCTTAGCGCTGGCGGGGGGGCCGGAAAACATTCAGTACTTC
.	TRBV19	TRBJ1-5	few	CASSYPREPQHF	TGTGCCAGTAGCTACCCTCGGGAGCCCCAGCATTTT
.	TRBV6-4	TRBJ2-2	.	CASTGQPETGELFF	TGTGCCAGCACTGGACAGCCTGAAACCGGGGAGCTGTTTTTT
TRBD2	TRBV7-9	TRBJ2-3	.	CASSGLAVHTQYF	TGTGCCAGCAGCGGACTAGCCGTGCATACGCAGTATTTT
.	TRBV6-1	TRBJ2-1	.	CASTTPTAGTWGEQFF	TGTGCCAGCACCACCCCGACAGCGGGGACATGGGGTGAGCAGTTCTTC
TRBD1	TRBV6-2/TRBV6-3	TRBJ1-5	many	CASSYSRDRARSNQPQHF	TGTGCCAGCAGTTACTCGAGAGACAGGGCCCGTAGCAATCAGCCCCAGCATTTT
.	TRBV7-9	TRBJ2-5	many	CASSPSVGVQETQYF	TGTGCCAGCAGCCCCTCCGTCGGGGTCCAAGAGACCCAGTACTTC
.	TRBV10-3	TRBJ1-2	.	CASQGYGYTF	TGTGCCAGCCAGGGATATGGCTACACCTTC
TRBD2	TRBV7-6	TRBJ2-6	few	CASSSPRGGTPGANVLTF	TGTGCCAGCAGCTCCCCCCGCGGGGGAACACCTGGGGCCAACGTCCTGACTTTC
.	TRBV29-1	TRBJ2-1	.	CSVEYAELSYQQFF	TGCAGCGTTGAATACGCTGAATTGAGTTATCAGCAGTTCTTC
.	TRBV7-2	TRBJ2-3	few	CASKRGGGQTDTQYF	TGTGCCAGCAAAAGAGGGGGGGGCCAGACAGATACGCAGTATTTT
.	TRBV6-2/TRBV6-3	TRBJ1-1	.	CASRPQVNSGEAFF	TGTGCCAGCAGACCCCAGGTCAACTCGGGTGAAGCTTTCTTT
.	TRBV27	TRBJ2-2	.	CASSLSVTGELFF	TGTGCCAGCAGTTTATCCGTCACCGGGGAGCTGTTTTTT
TRBD1	TRBV29-1	TRBJ1-2	.	CSAGDSRNYGYTF	TGCAGCGCCGGGGACAGCAGGAACTATGGCTACACCTTC
TRBD1	TRBV5-1	TRBJ1-4	.	CASSLNTGGSEKLFF	TGCGCCAGCAGCCTGAATACAGGGGGGAGTGAAAAACTGTTTTTT
.	TRBV12-3/TRBV12-4	TRBJ1-1	many	CASTQTPSKSEAFF	TGTGCCAGCACCCAGACCCCCTCAAAGTCTGAAGCTTTCTTT
TRBD1	TRBV29-1	TRBJ1-1	few	CSARQGTTEAFF	TGCAGCGCCCGACAGGGGACGACTGAAGCTTTCTTT
.	TRBV10-2	TRBJ2-7	.	CASSESMVFGRGYEQYF	TGCGCCAGCAGTGAGTCGATGGTGTTCGGCAGGGGATACGAGCAGTACTTC
TRBD1	TRBV5-6	TRBJ1-2	few	CASRDRRKSGYTF	TGTGCCAGCCGGGACAGGAGGAAGAGTGGCTACACCTTC
.	TRBV5-8	TRBJ1-1	.	CASSIPTGIPFF	TGTGCCAGCAGCATCCCGACGGGCATCCCTTTCTTT